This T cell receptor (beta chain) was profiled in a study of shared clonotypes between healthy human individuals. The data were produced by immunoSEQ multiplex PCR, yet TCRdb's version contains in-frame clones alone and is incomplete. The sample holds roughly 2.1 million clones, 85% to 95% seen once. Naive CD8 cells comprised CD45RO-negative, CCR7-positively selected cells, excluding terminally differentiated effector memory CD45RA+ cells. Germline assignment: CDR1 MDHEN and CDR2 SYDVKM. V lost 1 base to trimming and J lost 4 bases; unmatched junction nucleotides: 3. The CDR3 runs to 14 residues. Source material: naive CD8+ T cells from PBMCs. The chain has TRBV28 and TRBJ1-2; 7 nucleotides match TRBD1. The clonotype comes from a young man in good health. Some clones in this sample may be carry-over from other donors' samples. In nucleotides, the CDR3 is TGTGCCAGCAGTTTATCGGACAGGTTCTATGGCTACACCTTC. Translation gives CASSLSDRFYGYTF.